The rows below give T cell receptor beta chains drawn from one sample of a study of blood T cell repertoires in COVID-19. Only in-frame clones appear in the TCRdb table, and some are missing; sequencing was by immunoSEQ multiplex PCR. The sample carries some 300,000 clones, around 92% recorded once. The sample comprised PBMCs or T cells enriched from blood (not recorded which). These receptors came from a woman aged 30 to 39 who had recovered from COVID-19. Each CDR3 is given with its conserved first and last residue. The D gene is left open where the match is weak. Clone size is stated in some rows and not others, as once, few, many or a class when expanded.

TRBV9	TRBJ2-2	-	-	CASSLLTGELFF	TGTGCCAGCAGTCTCCTTACCGGGGAGCTGTTTTTT
TRBV10-1	TRBJ2-7	-	-	CASSAREGSYEQYF	TGCGCCAGCAGTGCCAGGGAAGGGTCCTACGAGCAGTACTTC
TRBV7-2	TRBJ2-3	TRBD2	-	CASSPGGNTDTQYF	TGTGCCAGCAGCCCCGGGGGGAACACAGATACGCAGTATTTT
TRBV30	TRBJ1-6	-	few	CAWAGTYNSPLHF	TGTGCCTGGGCAGGGACCTATAATTCACCCCTCCACTTT
TRBV20-1	TRBJ2-5	-	-	CSATVGETQYF	TGCAGTGCTACGGTCGGAGAGACCCAGTACTTC
TRBV7-2	TRBJ2-1	TRBD1	-	CASSSPGQGSYNEQFF	TGTGCCAGCAGCTCACCGGGACAGGGCTCCTACAATGAGCAGTTCTTC
TRBV5-1	TRBJ1-3	-	-	CARGEGNSGNTIYF	TGCGCCAGAGGGGAGGGAAACTCTGGAAACACCATATATTTT
TRBV9	TRBJ1-4	-	once	CASSVGGGLDEKLFF	TGTGCCAGCAGCGTAGGCGGGGGGCTGGATGAAAAACTGTTTTTT
TRBV24-1	TRBJ1-4	TRBD1	-	CATSDSGTVSEKLFF	TGTGCCACCAGTGATTCCGGGACAGTGTCGGAAAAACTGTTTTTT
TRBV30	TRBJ1-1	-	-	CAWRGQSDTEAFF	TGTGCCTGGAGAGGACAGAGTGACACTGAAGCTTTCTTT
TRBV29-1	TRBJ2-2	-	-	CSVDSFEQGTGELFF	TGCAGCGTTGATAGTTTCGAACAGGGAACCGGGGAGCTGTTTTTT
TRBV2	TRBJ2-1	-	-	CASSLGQYNEQFF	TGTGCCAGCAGTCTAGGACAGTACAATGAGCAGTTCTTC
TRBV24-1	TRBJ2-7	-	-	CATSDPDGEQYF	TGTGCCACCAGTGATCCTGACGGGGAGCAGTACTTC
TRBV25-1	TRBJ1-2	-	-	CASNPPGSLYGYTF	TGTGCCAGCAACCCCCCGGGGAGCCTGTATGGCTACACCTTC
TRBV19	TRBJ1-1	-	once	CASSEGQGNTEAFF	TGTGCCAGTAGTGAAGGTCAGGGGAACACTGAAGCTTTCTTT
TRBV30	TRBJ1-2	-	-	CAGTSTGYGYTF	TGTGCCGGTACTTCCACAGGGTATGGCTACACCTTC
TRBV18	TRBJ2-5	TRBD1	-	CASSPFRDRGYQETQYF	TGTGCCAGCTCACCATTCCGGGACAGGGGGTACCAAGAGACCCAGTACTTC
TRBV15	TRBJ2-2	TRBD2	once	CATSRDRTSGMGTGELFF	TGTGCCACCAGCAGAGATAGAACTAGCGGGATGGGCACCGGGGAGCTGTTTTTT
TRBV27	TRBJ1-5	-	-	CASSDTTVLYSNQPQHF	TGTGCCAGCAGTGATACGACAGTCCTATATAGCAATCAGCCCCAGCATTTT
TRBV5-1	TRBJ1-2	-	-	CASSAATGQDYGYTF	TGCGCCAGCAGCGCCGCGACGGGACAAGACTATGGCTACACCTTC
TRBV27	TRBJ2-3	TRBD1	-	CASSPPGQGGTDTQYF	TGTGCCAGCAGTCCACCGGGACAGGGAGGGACAGATACGCAGTATTTT
TRBV6-6	TRBJ2-5	TRBD2	-	CASRVSGGEWETQYF	TGTGCCAGCAGGGTTAGCGGGGGGGAGTGGGAGACCCAGTACTTC
TRBV7-2	TRBJ2-1	TRBD2	-	CASSFLPGRENEQFF	TGTGCCAGCAGCTTTTTGCCGGGGAGGGAGAATGAGCAGTTCTTC
TRBV6-5	TRBJ2-2	-	once	CASSYLARTGELFF	TGTGCCAGCAGTTACTTGGCCCGTACCGGGGAGCTGTTTTTT
TRBV28	TRBJ1-2	-	-	CASSLPTENYGYTF	TGTGCCAGCAGCCTCCCGACAGAGAACTATGGCTACACCTTC
TRBV7-9	TRBJ2-5	TRBD1	-	CASSLDPTGTGYGQETQYF	TGTGCCAGCAGCTTAGACCCTACCGGGACAGGGTATGGCCAAGAGACCCAGTACTTC